This T cell receptor beta chain was captured in a study of blood T cell repertoires in COVID-19. The method was immunoSEQ multiplex PCR; TCRdb's version includes in-frame clones alone and lacks a portion of them. This table holds roughly 200,000 clones, around 88% found once. CDR1 and CDR2 (germline): SGHVS, FNYEAQ. There are 13 residues in the CDR3. V was trimmed by 0 bases and J by 2 bases, leaving 4 bases between them. This receptor was identified in a young woman who had been exposed to COVID-19. The specimen was PBMCs or T cells enriched from blood (not recorded which). The chain recombines TRBV7-6 with TRBJ1-1; D remains unclear. CDR3: CASSLAGNTEAFF. The CDR3 coding sequence is TGTGCCAGCAGCTTAGCGGGCAACACTGAAGCTTTCTTT.